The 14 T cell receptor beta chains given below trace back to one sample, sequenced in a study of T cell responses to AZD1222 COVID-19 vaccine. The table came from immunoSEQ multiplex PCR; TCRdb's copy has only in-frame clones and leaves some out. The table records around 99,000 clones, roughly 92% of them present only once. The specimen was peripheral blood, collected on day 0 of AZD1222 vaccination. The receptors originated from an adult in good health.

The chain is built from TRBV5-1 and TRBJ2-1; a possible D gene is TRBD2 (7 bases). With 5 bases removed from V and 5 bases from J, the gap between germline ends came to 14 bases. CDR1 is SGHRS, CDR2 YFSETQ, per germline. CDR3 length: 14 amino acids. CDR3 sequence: CASRGGDGDNEQFF. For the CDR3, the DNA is TGCGCCAGCAGAGGGGGGGACGGGGACAATGAGCAGTTCTTC.

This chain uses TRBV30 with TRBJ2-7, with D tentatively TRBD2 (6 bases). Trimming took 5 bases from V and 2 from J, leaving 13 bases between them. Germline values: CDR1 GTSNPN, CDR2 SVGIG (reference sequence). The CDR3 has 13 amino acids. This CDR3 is CAWGGDPTYEQYF. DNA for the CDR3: TGTGCCTGGGGAGGGGATCCCACCTACGAGCAGTACTTC.

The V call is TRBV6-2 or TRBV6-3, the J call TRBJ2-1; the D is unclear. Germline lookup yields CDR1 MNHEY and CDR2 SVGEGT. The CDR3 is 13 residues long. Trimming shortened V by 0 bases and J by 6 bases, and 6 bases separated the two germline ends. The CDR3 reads CASSYSGLNEQFF. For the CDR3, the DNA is TGTGCCAGCAGTTACTCAGGGCTCAATGAGCAGTTCTTC.

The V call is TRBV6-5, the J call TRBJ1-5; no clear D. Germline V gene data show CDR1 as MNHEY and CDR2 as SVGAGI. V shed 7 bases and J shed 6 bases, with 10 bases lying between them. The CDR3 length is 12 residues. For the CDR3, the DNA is TGTGCCAGCACAGTCGGACGTCAGCCCCAGCATTTT. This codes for CASTVGRQPQHF.

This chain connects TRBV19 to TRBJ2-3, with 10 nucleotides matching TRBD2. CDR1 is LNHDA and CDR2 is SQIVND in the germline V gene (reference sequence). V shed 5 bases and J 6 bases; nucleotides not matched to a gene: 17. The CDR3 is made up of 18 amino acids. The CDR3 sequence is CASSSPGQLAGYADTQYF. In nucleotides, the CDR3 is TGTGCCAGTAGTTCGCCGGGCCAACTAGCGGGGTATGCGGATACGCAGTATTTT.

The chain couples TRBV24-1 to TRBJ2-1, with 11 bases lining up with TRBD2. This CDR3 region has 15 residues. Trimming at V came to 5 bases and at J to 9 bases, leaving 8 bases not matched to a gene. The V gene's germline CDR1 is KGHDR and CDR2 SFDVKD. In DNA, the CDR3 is TGTGCCACCAGTGTTGGGCTAGCGGGAGGATCTGAGCAGTTCTTC. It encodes CATSVGLAGGSEQFF.

CDR3 nucleotides: TGTGCCTGGAGTGTACTCGGGGGTACCACCCGCGGCTACACCTTC. This gives the protein CAWSVLGGTTRGYTF. The V gene is TRBV30, the J gene TRBJ1-2, with D maybe TRBD1 (5 bases). Germline V CDR1 and CDR2: GTSNPN, SVGIG (reference sequence). V shed 0 bases and J shed 8 bases, with 19 bases lying between them. The CDR3 extends over 15 amino acids. The complete variable domain, with remaining parts taken from reference TRBV30 and TRBJ1-2, reads SQTIHQWPATLVQPVGSPLSLECTVEGTSNPNLYWYRQAAGRGLQLLFYSVGIGQISSEVPQNLSASRPQDRQFILSSKKLLLSDSGFYLCAWSVLGGTTRGYTFGSGTRLTVV.

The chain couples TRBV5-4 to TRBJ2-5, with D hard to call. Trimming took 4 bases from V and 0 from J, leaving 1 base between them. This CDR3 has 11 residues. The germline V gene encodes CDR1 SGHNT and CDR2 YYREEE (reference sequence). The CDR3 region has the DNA TGTGCCAGCAGCGACCAAGAGACCCAGTACTTC. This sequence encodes CASSDQETQYF.

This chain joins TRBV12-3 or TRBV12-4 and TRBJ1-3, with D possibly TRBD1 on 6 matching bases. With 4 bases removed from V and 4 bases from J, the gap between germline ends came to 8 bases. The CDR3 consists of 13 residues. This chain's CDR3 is CASSSGAGNTIYF. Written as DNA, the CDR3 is TGTGCCAGCAGTTCAGGGGCGGGAAACACCATATATTTT.

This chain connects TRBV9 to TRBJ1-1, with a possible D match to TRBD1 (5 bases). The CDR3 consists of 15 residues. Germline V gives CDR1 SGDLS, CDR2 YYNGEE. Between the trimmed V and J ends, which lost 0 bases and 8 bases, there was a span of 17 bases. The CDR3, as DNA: TGTGCCAGCAGCGTAGCTACGGGACGGGACGTCGAAGCTTTCTTT. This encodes CASSVATGRDVEAFF.

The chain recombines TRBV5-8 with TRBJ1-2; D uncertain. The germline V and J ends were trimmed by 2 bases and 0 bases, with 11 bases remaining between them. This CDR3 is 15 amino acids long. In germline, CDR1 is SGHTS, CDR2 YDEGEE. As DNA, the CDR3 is TGTGCCAGCAGCTTAAGTCGGATTCCTAACTATGGCTACACCTTC. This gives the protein CASSLSRIPNYGYTF.

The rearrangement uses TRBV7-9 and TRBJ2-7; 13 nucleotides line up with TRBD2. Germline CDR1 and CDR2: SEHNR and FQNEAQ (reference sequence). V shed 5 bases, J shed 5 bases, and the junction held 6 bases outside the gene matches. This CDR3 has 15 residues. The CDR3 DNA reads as TGTGCCAGCAGCCGGGGACTAGCGGGACGCCACGAGCAGTACTTC. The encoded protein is CASSRGLAGRHEQYF.

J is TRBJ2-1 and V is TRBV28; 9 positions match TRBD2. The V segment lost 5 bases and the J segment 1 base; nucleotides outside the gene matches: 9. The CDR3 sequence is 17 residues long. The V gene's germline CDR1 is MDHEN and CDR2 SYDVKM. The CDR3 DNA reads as TGTGCCAGCAGTCCTGCTTCTAGCGGGATATCCTACAATGAGCAGTTCTTC. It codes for CASSPASSGISYNEQFF. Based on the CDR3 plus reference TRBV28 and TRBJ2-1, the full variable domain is DVKVTQSSRYLVKRTGEKVFLECVQDMDHENMFWYRQDPGLGLRLIYFSYDVKMKEKGDIPEGYSVSREKKERFSLILESASTNQTSMYLCASSPASSGISYNEQFFGPGTRLTVL.

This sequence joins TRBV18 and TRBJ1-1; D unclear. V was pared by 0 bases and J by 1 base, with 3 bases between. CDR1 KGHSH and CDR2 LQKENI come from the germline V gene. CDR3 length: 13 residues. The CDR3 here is CASSPPANTEAFF. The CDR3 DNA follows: TGTGCCAGCTCACCACCGGCGAACACTGAAGCTTTCTTT.